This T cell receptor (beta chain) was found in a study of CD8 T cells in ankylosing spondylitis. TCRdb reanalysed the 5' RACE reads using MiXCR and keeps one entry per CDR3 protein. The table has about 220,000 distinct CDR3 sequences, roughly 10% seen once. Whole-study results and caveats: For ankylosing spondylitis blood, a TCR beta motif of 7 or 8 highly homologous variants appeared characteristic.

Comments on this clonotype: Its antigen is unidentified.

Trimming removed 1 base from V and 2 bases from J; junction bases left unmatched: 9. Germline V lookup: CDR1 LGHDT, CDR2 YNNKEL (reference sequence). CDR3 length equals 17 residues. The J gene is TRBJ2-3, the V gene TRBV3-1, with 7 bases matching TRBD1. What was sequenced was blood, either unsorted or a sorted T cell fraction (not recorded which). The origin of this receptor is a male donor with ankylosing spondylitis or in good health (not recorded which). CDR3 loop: CASSQVAGTDLTDTQYF. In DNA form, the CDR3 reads TGTGCCAGCAGCCAAGTTGCCGGGACAGACCTCACAGATACGCAGTATTTT.